This is a list of T cell receptor beta chains from one sample in a study of T cell repertoires in cytomegalovirus infection. TCRdb redid the calling of the reads with MiXCR, one entry per CDR3 protein. The sample yields roughly 120,000 distinct CDR3 sequences, over 30% seen once. What these receptors recognize is not known. Sequences were derived from CD8+ T cells from cultured PBMCs, sampled from culture after CMV antigen stimulation. These receptor sequences come from a human donor in good health (CMV status not recorded). Some clones in this sample may be carry-over from other donors' samples. CDR3s include the opening cysteine and the closing phenylalanine or tryptophan. D genes are given only for firm matches. Clone size is given for some rows only: seen once, a few or many times, or a class if the clone is expanded.

J: TRBJ2-7
size: medium-sized
length: 13
V: TRBV27
D: NA
CDR3: CASSLRPMDEQYF
DNA: TGTGCCAGCAGTTTACGACCCATGGACGAGCAGTACTTC

J: TRBJ2-3
size: few
length: 15
V: TRBV9
D: NA
CDR3: CASSAEGTAGDTQYF
DNA: TGTGCCAGCAGCGCCGAGGGGACCGCCGGAGATACGCAGTATTTT

J: TRBJ1-2
size: NA
length: 14
V: TRBV6-2/TRBV6-3
D: NA
CDR3: CASLGPGYNYGYTF
DNA: TGTGCCAGCCTTGGACCAGGATACAACTATGGCTACACCTTC

J: TRBJ1-5
size: few
length: 15
V: TRBV6-1
D: NA
CDR3: CASSGTEGSNQPQHF
DNA: TGTGCCAGCAGTGGGACAGAGGGTAGCAATCAGCCCCAGCATTTT

J: TRBJ1-5
size: many
length: 13
V: TRBV12-3/TRBV12-4
D: NA
CDR3: CASSLLTNQPQHF
DNA: TGTGCCAGCAGTCTCCTAACAAACCAGCCCCAGCATTTT

J: TRBJ1-6
size: few
length: 16
V: TRBV20-1
D: TRBD1
CDR3: CSARNPGTGQNSPLHF
DNA: TGCAGTGCTAGGAATCCCGGGACAGGGCAGAATTCACCCCTCCACTTT

J: TRBJ1-1
size: few
length: 14
V: TRBV6-2/TRBV6-3
D: NA
CDR3: CASSWGGENTEAFF
DNA: TGTGCCAGCAGTTGGGGCGGAGAGAACACTGAAGCTTTCTTT

J: TRBJ1-5
size: few
length: 16
V: TRBV19
D: NA
CDR3: CASSISLQLSNQPQHF
DNA: TGTGCCAGTAGTATTTCGCTACAGCTTAGCAATCAGCCCCAGCATTTT

J: TRBJ2-2
size: few
length: 15
V: TRBV2
D: NA
CDR3: CASSEDGGDTGELFF
DNA: TGTGCCAGCAGTGAAGATGGAGGGGACACCGGGGAGCTGTTTTTT

J: TRBJ1-5
size: many
length: 16
V: TRBV19
D: NA
CDR3: CASSTEMDSSGQPQHF
DNA: TGTGCCAGTAGTACCGAAATGGACAGCTCAGGGCAGCCCCAGCATTTT

J: TRBJ2-3
size: few
length: 21
V: TRBV7-2
D: TRBD2
CDR3: CASSPRRMSGGYRLGTDTQYF
DNA: TGTGCCAGCAGCCCCCGTCGGATGAGCGGGGGATACCGTTTGGGCACAGATACGCAGTATTTT

J: TRBJ2-5
size: NA
length: 12
V: TRBV7-9
D: NA
CDR3: CASSPSEETQYF
DNA: TGTGCCAGCAGCCCGTCTGAGGAGACCCAGTACTTC

J: TRBJ2-1
size: many
length: 19
V: TRBV7-6
D: TRBD2
CDR3: CASSLGRRLAESSYNEQFF
DNA: TGTGCCAGCAGCTTAGGGAGGAGGCTAGCGGAGAGCTCCTACAATGAGCAGTTCTTC

J: TRBJ2-2
size: medium-sized
length: 17
V: TRBV6-2/TRBV6-3
D: NA
CDR3: CASSLLPRQSNTGELFF
DNA: TGTGCCAGCAGTTTATTGCCCCGGCAGTCGAACACCGGGGAGCTGTTTTTT